This note documents a single T cell receptor (beta chain) sequence. The CDR3 extends over 15 amino acids. The ends were cut back, 2 bases at V and 8 bases at J, with 16 bases in the middle. The V gene's germline CDR1 is SGHNT and CDR2 YENEEA. In the original processing: It was from reference gene primer amplification that nucleated cell counts were estimated. The table came from immunoSEQ multiplex PCR; TCRdb's copy has only in-frame clones and leaves some out. V, J and clone size are those of that table, while D and trimming were read from the DNA. The data hold approximately 180,000 clones, with roughly 83% observed a single time. The record originates from a study of blood T cell repertoires in COVID-19. Study summary: The samples span acute and convalescent COVID-19 from the United States, Italy and Spain. PBMCs, B-cell-depleted T cells, or T cells provided the cDNA or gDNA that made up the material.

Sequenced: peripheral blood. This TCR came from a woman aged 40 to 50 with COVID-19, enrolled during active disease. The chain employs TRBV11-3 and TRBJ2-1, with D perhaps TRBD2 (6 bases). The CDR3 nucleotides read TGTGCCAGCAGCTTATTCTTCGGGACTCTTTATGAGCAGTTCTTC. It specifies CASSLFFGTLYEQFF. Supplemented by reference TRBV11-3 and TRBJ2-1, the full variable domain reads EAGVVQSPRYKIIEKKQPVAFWCNPISGHNTLYWYLQNLGQGPELLIRYENEEAVDDSQLPKDRFSAERLKGVDSTLKIQPAELGDSAVYLCASSLFFGTLYEQFFGPGTRLTVL.